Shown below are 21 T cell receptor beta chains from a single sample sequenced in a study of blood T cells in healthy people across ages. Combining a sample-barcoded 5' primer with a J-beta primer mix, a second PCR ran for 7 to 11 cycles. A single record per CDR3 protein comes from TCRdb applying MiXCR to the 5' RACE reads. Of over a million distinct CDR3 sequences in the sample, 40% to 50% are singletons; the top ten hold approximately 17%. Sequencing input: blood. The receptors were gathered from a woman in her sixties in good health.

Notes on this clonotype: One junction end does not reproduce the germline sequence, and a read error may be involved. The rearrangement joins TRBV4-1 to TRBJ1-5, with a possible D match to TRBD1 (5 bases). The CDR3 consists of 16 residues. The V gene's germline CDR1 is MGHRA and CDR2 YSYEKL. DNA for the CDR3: TGCACCAGCAGCGCCCCGGGACTTCCGAGCAATCAGCCCCAGCATTTT. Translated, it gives CTSSAPGLPSNQPQHF.

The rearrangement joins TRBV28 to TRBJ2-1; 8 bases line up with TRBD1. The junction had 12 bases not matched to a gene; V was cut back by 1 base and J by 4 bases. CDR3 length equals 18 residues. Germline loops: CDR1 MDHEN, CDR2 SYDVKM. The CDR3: CASSLSPLGQGGYNEQFF. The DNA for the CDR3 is TGTGCCAGCAGTTTATCCCCATTAGGACAGGGAGGTTACAATGAGCAGTTCTTC.

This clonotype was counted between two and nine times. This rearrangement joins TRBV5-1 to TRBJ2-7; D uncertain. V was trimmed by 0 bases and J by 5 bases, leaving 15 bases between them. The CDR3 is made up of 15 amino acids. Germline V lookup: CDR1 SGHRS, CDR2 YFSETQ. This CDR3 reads CASSLAGLRRDEQYF. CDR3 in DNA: TGCGCCAGCAGCTTGGCGGGCCTCAGAAGGGACGAGCAGTACTTC.

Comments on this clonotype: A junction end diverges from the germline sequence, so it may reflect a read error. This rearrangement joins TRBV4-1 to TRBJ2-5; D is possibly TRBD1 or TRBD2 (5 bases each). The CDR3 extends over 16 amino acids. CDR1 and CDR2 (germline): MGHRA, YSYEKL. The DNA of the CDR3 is TGCGCCAGCAGCCGGGCTGAGGGGTTAATCTTGGAGACCCGGTACTTC. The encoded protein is CASSRAEGLILETRYF.

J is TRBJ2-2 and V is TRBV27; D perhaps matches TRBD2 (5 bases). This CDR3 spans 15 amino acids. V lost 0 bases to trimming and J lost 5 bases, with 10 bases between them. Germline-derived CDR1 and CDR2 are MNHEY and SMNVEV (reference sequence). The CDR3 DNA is TGTGCCAGCAGTTTATCTCGGAGGAGTACCGGGGAGCTGTTTTTT. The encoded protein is CASSLSRRSTGELFF.

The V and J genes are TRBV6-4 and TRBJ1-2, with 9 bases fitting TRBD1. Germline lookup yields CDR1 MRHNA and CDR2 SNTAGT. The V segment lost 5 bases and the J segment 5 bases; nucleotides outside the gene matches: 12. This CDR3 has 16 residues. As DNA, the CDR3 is TGTGCCAGCAGTCCCCGGTGGACAGGGGCTAGATATGGCTACACCTTC. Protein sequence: CASSPRWTGARYGYTF.

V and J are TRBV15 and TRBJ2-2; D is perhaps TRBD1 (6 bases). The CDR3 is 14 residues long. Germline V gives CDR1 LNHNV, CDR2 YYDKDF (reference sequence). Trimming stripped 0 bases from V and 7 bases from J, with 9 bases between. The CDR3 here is CATSRDRGIGELFF. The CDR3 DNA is TGTGCCACCAGCAGAGACAGGGGAATCGGGGAGCTGTTTTTT.

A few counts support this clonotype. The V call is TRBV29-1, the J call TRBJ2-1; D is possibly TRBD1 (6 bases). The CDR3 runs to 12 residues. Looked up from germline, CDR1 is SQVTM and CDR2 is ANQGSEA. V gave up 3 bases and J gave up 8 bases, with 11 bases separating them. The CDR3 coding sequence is TGCAGCGTTGAGGGACAATTGGATGAGCAGTTCTTC. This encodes CSVEGQLDEQFF.

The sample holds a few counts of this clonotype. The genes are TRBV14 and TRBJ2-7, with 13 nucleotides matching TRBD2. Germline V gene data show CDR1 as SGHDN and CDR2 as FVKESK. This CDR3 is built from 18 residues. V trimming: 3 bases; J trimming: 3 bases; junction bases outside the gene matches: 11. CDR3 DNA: TGTGCCAGCAGCCAGCACCACGAACTAGCGGGAGGGCGCTACGAGCAGTACTTC. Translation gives CASSQHHELAGGRYEQYF.

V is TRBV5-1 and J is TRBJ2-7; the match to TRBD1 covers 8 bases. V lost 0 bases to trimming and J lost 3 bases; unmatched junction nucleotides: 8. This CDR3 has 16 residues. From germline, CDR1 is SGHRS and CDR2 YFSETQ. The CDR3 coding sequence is TGCGCCAGCAGCTTGGGGAGAAGGACAGGGAACTACGAGCAGTACTTC. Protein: CASSLGRRTGNYEQYF.

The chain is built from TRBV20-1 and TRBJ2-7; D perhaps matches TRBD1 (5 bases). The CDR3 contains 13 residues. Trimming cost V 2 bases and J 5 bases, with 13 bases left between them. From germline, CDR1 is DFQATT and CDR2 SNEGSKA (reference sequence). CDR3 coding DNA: TGCAGTGCTAGATTTCGCAGGGATCACGAGCAGTACTTC. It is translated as CSARFRRDHEQYF.

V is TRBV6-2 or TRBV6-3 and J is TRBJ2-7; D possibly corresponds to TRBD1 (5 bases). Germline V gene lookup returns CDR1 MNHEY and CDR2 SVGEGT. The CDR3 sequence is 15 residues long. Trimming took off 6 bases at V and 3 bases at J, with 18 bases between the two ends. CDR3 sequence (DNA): TGTGCCAGCAGCTACCGGCAGGGAACCTACTACGAGCAGTACTTC. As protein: CASSYRQGTYYEQYF.

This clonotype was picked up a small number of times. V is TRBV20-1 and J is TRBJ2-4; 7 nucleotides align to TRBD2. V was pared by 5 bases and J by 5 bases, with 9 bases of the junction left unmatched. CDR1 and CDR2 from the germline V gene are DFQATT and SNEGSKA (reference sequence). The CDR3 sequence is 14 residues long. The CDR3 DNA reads TGCAGTGCTGCCCTGGGAGGGTTCGAAAACATTCAGTACTTC. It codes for CSAALGGFENIQYF.

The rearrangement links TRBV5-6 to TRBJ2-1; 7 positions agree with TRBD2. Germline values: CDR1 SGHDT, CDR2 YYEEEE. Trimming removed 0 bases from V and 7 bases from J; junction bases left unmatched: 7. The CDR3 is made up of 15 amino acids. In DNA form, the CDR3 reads TGTGCCAGCAGCTTGGTTGGCGGGAGTAGGAATGAGCAGTTCTTC. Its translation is CASSLVGGSRNEQFF. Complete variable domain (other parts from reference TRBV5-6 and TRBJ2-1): DAGVTQSPTHLIKTRGQQVTLRCSPKSGHDTVSWYQQALGQGPQFIFQYYEEEERQRGNFPDRFSGHQFPNYSSELNVNALLLGDSALYLCASSLVGGSRNEQFFGPGTRLTVL.

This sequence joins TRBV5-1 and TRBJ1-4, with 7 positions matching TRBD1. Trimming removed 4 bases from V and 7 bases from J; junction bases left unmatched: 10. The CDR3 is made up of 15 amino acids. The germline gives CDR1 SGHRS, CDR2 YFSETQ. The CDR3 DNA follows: TGCGCCAGCAGCGTTTACCAGGGGGAGTTTGAAAAACTGTTTTTT. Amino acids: CASSVYQGEFEKLFF. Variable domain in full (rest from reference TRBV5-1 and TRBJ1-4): KAGVTQTPRYLIKTRGQQVTLSCSPISGHRSVSWYQQTPGQGLQFLFEYFSETQRNKGNFPGRFSGRQFSNSRSEMNVSTLELGDSALYLCASSVYQGEFEKLFFGSGTQLSVL.

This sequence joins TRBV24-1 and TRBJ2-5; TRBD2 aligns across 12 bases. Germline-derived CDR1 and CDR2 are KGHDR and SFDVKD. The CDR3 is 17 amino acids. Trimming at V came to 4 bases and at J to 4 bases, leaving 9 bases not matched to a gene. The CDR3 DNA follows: TGTGCCACCAGTGAACCCGGGGCTAGCGGGAGGGGAGAGACCCAGTACTTC. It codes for CATSEPGASGRGETQYF.

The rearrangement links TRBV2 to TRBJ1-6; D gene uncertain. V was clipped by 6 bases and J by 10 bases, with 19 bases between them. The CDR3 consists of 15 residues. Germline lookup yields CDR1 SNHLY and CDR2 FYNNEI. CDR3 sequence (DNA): TGTGCCAGCAGGGGTACCGGGAACCGCGGCTCACCCCTCCACTTT. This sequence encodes CASRGTGNRGSPLHF.

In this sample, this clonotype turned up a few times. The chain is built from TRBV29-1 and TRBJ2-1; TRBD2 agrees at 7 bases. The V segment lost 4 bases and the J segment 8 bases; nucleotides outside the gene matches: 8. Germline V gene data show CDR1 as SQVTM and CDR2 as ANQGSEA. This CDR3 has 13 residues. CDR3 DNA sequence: TGCAGCGTTGCGGGGGGACTAAAGGATGAGCAGTTCTTC. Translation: CSVAGGLKDEQFF.

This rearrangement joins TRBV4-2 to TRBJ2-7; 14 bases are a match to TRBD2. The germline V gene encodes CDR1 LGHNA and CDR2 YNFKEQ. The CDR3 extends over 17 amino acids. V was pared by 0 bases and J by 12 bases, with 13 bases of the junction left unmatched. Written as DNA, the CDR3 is TGTGCCAGCAGCCAAGATCGACTAGCGGGGGGGATCGAGACCCGGTACTTC. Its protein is CASSQDRLAGGIETRYF.

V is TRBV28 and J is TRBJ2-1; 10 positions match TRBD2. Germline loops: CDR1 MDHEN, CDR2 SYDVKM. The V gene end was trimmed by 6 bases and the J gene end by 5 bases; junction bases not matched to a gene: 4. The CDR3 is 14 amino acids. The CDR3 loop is CASSELAGNNEQFF. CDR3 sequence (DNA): TGTGCCAGCAGCGAACTAGCGGGGAACAATGAGCAGTTCTTC.

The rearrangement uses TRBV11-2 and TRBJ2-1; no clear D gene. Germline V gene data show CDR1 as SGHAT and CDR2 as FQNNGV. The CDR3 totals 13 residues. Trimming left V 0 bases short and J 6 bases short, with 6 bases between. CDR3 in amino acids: CASSLEVCNEQFF. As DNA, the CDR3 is TGTGCCAGCAGCTTAGAGGTCTGCAATGAGCAGTTCTTC.